This T cell receptor (beta chain) was recorded in a study of identical twins. At least ten counts were recorded for this clonotype. What it binds is unknown. CDR3 length: 13 residues. Trimming took off 0 bases at V and 1 base at J, with 1 base between the two ends. Germline loops: CDR1 MNHEY, CDR2 SVGAGI. Study results and limitations: Models, which agreed with sharing between unrelated individuals, nonetheless underestimated the out-of-frame TCR alpha sharing seen in monozygotic twins. Because invariant MAIT and iNKT cells could be present, zero-insertion analyses could be partly confounded.

Addition of a universal primer site occurred through template switching, and cDNA carried unique molecular identifiers. TCRdb analysed the 5' RACE reads with MiXCR anew, one entry per CDR3 protein. This table has hundreds of thousands of distinct CDR3 sequences, roughly an eighth appearing once. Healthy Caucasians provided all donations. These sequences were also reported in another study, on yellow fever vaccine responses in identical twins.

The sequenced sample consisted of PBMCs. This clonotype was sampled from a woman aged 18-30 years in good health. This rearrangement joins TRBV6-5 to TRBJ1-5; D remains ambiguous. The CDR3 loop reads CASSYSSNQPQHF. The DNA for the CDR3 is TGTGCCAGCAGTTACTCCAGCAATCAGCCCCAGCATTTT.